This is a list of T cell receptor beta chains from one sample in a study of shared clonotypes between healthy human individuals. Libraries were prepared by immunoSEQ multiplex PCR; TCRdb keeps only in-frame clonotypes and omits some of them. Of approximately 470,000 clones listed, roughly 80% were seen once; the top ten hold about 13%. Sample: PBMCs. These receptors were collected from a woman aged 35 to 49 in good health. Some clones in this sample may be carry-over from other donors' samples. The CDR3 runs from the conserved cysteine through the conserved F or W. The order of the fields is J gene, D gene, clone size, V gene, CDR3 DNA, CDR3 protein. A D gene is named only where the DNA matches it firmly. Clone size, where shown, is once, few, many, or a class for clones that have expanded.

TRBJ2-7 | TRBD1 | many | TRBV19 | TGTGCCAGTAGTGCCTCCGGGACAGGGGAGTACGAGCAGTACTTC | CASSASGTGEYEQYF
TRBJ2-5 | NA | NA | TRBV2 | TGTGCCAGCAGTATCGGCAGCCAAGAGACCCAGTACTTC | CASSIGSQETQYF
TRBJ2-1 | TRBD2 | NA | TRBV5-1 | TGCGCCAGCAGCAGCACGACAGCGGGAGGTTTCTACAATGAGCAGTTCTTC | CASSSTTAGGFYNEQFF
TRBJ2-3 | TRBD1 | NA | TRBV4-3 | TGCGCCAGCAGCCTGAACCGGGACAGTAGCACAGATACGCAGTATTTT | CASSLNRDSSTDTQYF
TRBJ2-3 | TRBD1 | once | TRBV9 | TGTGCCAGCAGCGAAGACAGGGTCGGCACAGATACGCAGTATTTT | CASSEDRVGTDTQYF
TRBJ2-7 | TRBD1 | NA | TRBV6-1 | TGTGCCAGCAGGCGAGGGACAGGGGCCGAGCAGTACTTC | CASRRGTGAEQYF
TRBJ2-5 | NA | once | TRBV12-1 | TGTGCCAGCAGCTTCCGGGGACTAGCGGCTTACGGGACCCAGTACTTC | CASSFRGLAAYGTQYF
TRBJ1-4 | NA | once | TRBV6-5 | TGTGCCAGCAGTTACTCGGGAGGGGGTAACGATGAAAAACTGTTTTTT | CASSYSGGGNDEKLFF
TRBJ2-3 | NA | NA | TRBV7-3 | TGTGCCAGCAGCTCACCCGGACGAGATACGCAGTATTTT | CASSSPGRDTQYF
TRBJ2-5 | TRBD1 | NA | TRBV7-3 | TGTGCCAGCAGCTCCGGACAGGTGGGAGAGACCCAGTACTTC | CASSSGQVGETQYF
TRBJ2-2 | NA | NA | TRBV11-3 | TGTGCCAGCAGCCAGGGCTGGCGGGCCGGGGAGCTGTTTTTT | CASSQGWRAGELFF
TRBJ2-7 | TRBD2 | NA | TRBV18 | TGTGCCAGCTCACCTTCCCCACGGGAGGGCCGCGAGCAGTACTTC | CASSPSPREGREQYF
TRBJ2-7 | TRBD1 | NA | TRBV27 | TGTGCCACCCACCGACAGGGTGGCGAGCAGTACTTC | CATHRQGGEQYF
TRBJ2-1 | TRBD2 | NA | TRBV5-5 | TGTGCCAGCAGGCGGTTTGGTCTAGCGGGAGATGTAAAAGAGCAGTTCTTC | CASRRFGLAGDVKEQFF
TRBJ2-5 | TRBD2 | NA | TRBV10-2 | TGCGCCAGCAGGCGGGGGGTCGGAGAGACCCAGTACTTC | CASRRGVGETQYF
TRBJ2-7 | TRBD2 | NA | TRBV6-4 | TGTGCCAGCAGCCCTGGGGCTAGCGGCTTCGCCTTCTCCTACGAGCAGTACTTC | CASSPGASGFAFSYEQYF
TRBJ1-2 | NA | NA | TRBV7-2 | TGTGCCAGCAGCTTAGGACACTCTGCCTTCTATGGCTACACCTTC | CASSLGHSAFYGYTF
TRBJ2-3 | NA | NA | TRBV30 | TGTGCCTGGAGTGGACTGCCACGAGGTGCGCAGTATTTT | CAWSGLPRGAQYF
TRBJ2-5 | NA | NA | TRBV4-1 | TGCGCCAGCAGCCAAGTTCCCACAGGTGGGGCAGAGACCCAGTACTTC | CASSQVPTGGAETQYF
TRBJ2-3 | TRBD2 | NA | TRBV7-3 | TGTGCCAGCAGCTTAACGCCGAGCGGGAGTTTCGCAGATACGCAGTATTTT | CASSLTPSGSFADTQYF
TRBJ2-7 | NA | NA | TRBV19 | TGTGCCAACATCCCACGGGGTAGGCTCCTCTACGAGCAGTACTTC | CANIPRGRLLYEQYF
TRBJ2-7 | NA | NA | TRBV7-2 | TGTGCCAGCAGCAAGGACTACTCCTCCTACGAGCAGTACTTC | CASSKDYSSYEQYF
TRBJ2-1 | TRBD1 | NA | TRBV5-1 | TGCGCCAGCAGCCTGGGACAGGGGGCCAATGAGCAGTTCTTC | CASSLGQGANEQFF
TRBJ1-1 | NA | many | TRBV29-1 | TGCAGCGTCGGGACACTTCTGAACACTGAAGCTTTCTTT | CSVGTLLNTEAFF
TRBJ2-5 | NA | NA | TRBV28 | TGTGCCAGCAGTTTTTACGTGACCCAGTACTTC | CASSFYVTQYF
TRBJ2-2 | TRBD2 | NA | TRBV5-1 | TGCGCCAGCAGCTTGGTACCTAGCGGTGACACCGGGGAGCTGTTTTTT | CASSLVPSGDTGELFF
TRBJ1-3 | NA | many | TRBV7-2 | TGTGCCAGCAGCGCGGCGGCTGGAAACACCATATATTTT | CASSAAAGNTIYF
TRBJ2-3 | NA | once | TRBV2 | TGTGCCAGCAGTGAAGAGGCAGATACGCAGTATTTT | CASSEEADTQYF
TRBJ1-4 | NA | NA | TRBV7-9 | TGTGCCAGCAGCTCCTACAGGGTGACTCTAGGAAAACTGTTTTTT | CASSSYRVTLGKLFF
TRBJ2-5 | NA | NA | TRBV5-1 | TGCGCCAGCAGCATACAGGGAAACCAAGAGACCCAGTACTTC | CASSIQGNQETQYF
TRBJ2-6 | TRBD1 | NA | TRBV6-1 | TGTGCCAGCAGTGAGAGGACAGGGGGCGCGGCAGGGGCCAACGTCCTGACTTTC | CASSERTGGAAGANVLTF
TRBJ2-7 | NA | NA | TRBV10-2 | TGCGTCAGCAGTGAGTGGGGGGAATACGAGCAGTACTTC | CVSSEWGEYEQYF
TRBJ1-4 | NA | once | TRBV14 | TGTGCCAGCAGCCCCGGGATAGGGGGGGATGAAAAACTGTTTTTT | CASSPGIGGDEKLFF
TRBJ1-1 | NA | NA | TRBV28 | TGTGCCAGCAGTTTCGCCAATGTAGGGACTGAAGCTTTCTTT | CASSFANVGTEAFF
TRBJ1-1 | NA | NA | TRBV7-2 | TGTGCCAGCAGCCCCCTAAGGGTAATGAACACTGAAGCTTTCTTT | CASSPLRVMNTEAFF
TRBJ2-5 | NA | few | TRBV27 | TGTGCCAGCAGTTTATTGGCCGAGGGCGGGCAAGAGACCCAGTACTTC | CASSLLAEGGQETQYF
TRBJ2-7 | TRBD1 | few | TRBV28 | TGTGCCAGCAGTCCCCTTCGGACAGGGGGGAGCTCCTACGAGCAGTACTTC | CASSPLRTGGSSYEQYF
TRBJ2-2 | TRBD2 | NA | TRBV29-1 | TGCAGCGTTGAAGGGGTAGCGGGAGCGCCGAACACCGGGGAGCTGTTTTTT | CSVEGVAGAPNTGELFF
TRBJ2-2 | NA | NA | TRBV6-1 | TGTGCCAGCAGTGAAATGGACGGGAACACCGGGGAGCTGTTTTTT | CASSEMDGNTGELFF
TRBJ1-2 | NA | few | TRBV5-1 | TGCGCCAGCAGCTGGAGTGGCACCACTAACTATGGCTACACCTTC | CASSWSGTTNYGYTF
TRBJ1-2 | NA | NA | TRBV2 | TGTGCCAGCAGTGAAACGGACTATGGCTACACCTTC | CASSETDYGYTF
TRBJ2-7 | NA | NA | TRBV2 | TGTGCCAGCAGTATGAGGACGGGGGCCTACGAGCAGTACTTC | CASSMRTGAYEQYF
TRBJ1-5 | NA | NA | TRBV18 | TGTGCCAGCTCAGGAACCGCGAGCAATCAGCCCCAGCATTTT | CASSGTASNQPQHF
TRBJ1-5 | NA | NA | TRBV19 | TGTGCCAGTGGGGACGGGAATTACAATCAGCCCCAGCATTTT | CASGDGNYNQPQHF
TRBJ2-6 | TRBD2 | NA | TRBV27 | TGTGCCAGCAGTCGGGTCGGGCTAGCGGGAGAGGCTGGGGCCAACGTCCTGACTTTC | CASSRVGLAGEAGANVLTF
TRBJ1-1 | NA | few | TRBV29-1 | TGCAGCGTCTCGCCGGGTTGGGGTATGAACACTGAAGCTTTCTTT | CSVSPGWGMNTEAFF
TRBJ1-5 | NA | NA | TRBV25-1 | TGTGCCAGCAGCCGGGACAAGAATCAGCCCCAGCATTTT | CASSRDKNQPQHF
TRBJ2-5 | NA | NA | TRBV15 | TGTGCCACCAGTTTTACCGGGGAGACCCAGTACTTC | CATSFTGETQYF
TRBJ2-2 | TRBD1 | once | TRBV10-1 | TGCGCCAGCAGTGAGTACCGACCGGGACAGGGGACCGGGGAGCTGTTTTTT | CASSEYRPGQGTGELFF
TRBJ2-2 | TRBD2 | NA | TRBV6-1 | TGTGCCAGCAGTGGGACTAGCGGGAGTGCCGGGGAGCTGTTTTTT | CASSGTSGSAGELFF
TRBJ1-2 | NA | NA | TRBV6-6 | TGTGCCAGCAGTGGGCAGGGTGGGGGCTACACCTTC | CASSGQGGGYTF
TRBJ1-1 | NA | NA | TRBV7-9 | TGTGCCAGCAGCTTAGAGGGGGCTGAAGCTTTCTTT | CASSLEGAEAFF
TRBJ2-1 | NA | NA | TRBV6-6 | TGTGCCAGCAGTTACTCCGGGGAGCTGAATGAGCAGTTCTTC | CASSYSGELNEQFF
TRBJ2-7 | TRBD2 | NA | TRBV6-5 | TGTGCCAGCAGTGACCTAGCGGGCCCCTACGAGCAGTACTTC | CASSDLAGPYEQYF
TRBJ1-2 | NA | many | TRBV25-1 | TGTGCCAGCAGTGAATATCAGCAGGGCGGTGACTATGGCTACACCTTC | CASSEYQQGGDYGYTF